One and the same sample provided the 20 T cell receptor beta chains below, sequenced in a study of CD8 T cells in ankylosing spondylitis. TCRdb reprocessed the 5' RACE reads via MiXCR and lists one record per CDR3 protein. The sample lists approximately 340,000 distinct CDR3 sequences, roughly 15% occurring once. Sequencing was performed on blood, either unsorted or a sorted T cell fraction (not recorded which). The receptors come from a male donor with ankylosing spondylitis or in good health (not recorded which).

A few counts support this clonotype. J is TRBJ2-3 and V is TRBV7-2; D might be TRBD1 (6 bases). CDR1 and CDR2 (germline): SGHTA, FQGNSA. V lost 2 bases and J 1 base, leaving 13 bases between the germline ends. This CDR3 region has 16 residues. The CDR3 bases are TGTGCCAGCAGCTTATTAACAGGGCGGGGCACAGATACGCAGTATTTT. Protein sequence: CASSLLTGRGTDTQYF.

This clonotype was counted a few times. The rearrangement links TRBV20-1 to TRBJ2-3; TRBD2 matches at 7 bases. The CDR3 extends over 14 amino acids. V shed 6 bases, J shed 1 base, and the junction held 7 bases outside the gene matches. Per the germline V gene, CDR1 is DFQATT and CDR2 is SNEGSKA (reference sequence). The CDR3 bases are TGCAGTGCCCCGGGCGGGAGTGGCACAGATACGCAGTATTTT. Translating it yields CSAPGGSGTDTQYF.

This clonotype was seen more than once but under ten times. V and J are TRBV4-2 and TRBJ2-3; 11 nucleotides match TRBD2. This CDR3 has 18 residues. V shed 0 bases and J 3 bases; nucleotides not matched to a gene: 8. Germline V gene sequence: CDR1 LGHNA, CDR2 YNFKEQ. The CDR3 DNA is TGTGCCAGCAGCCAAGATCTAGCGGGGGGACCCCGGACAGATACGCAGTATTTT. Its protein product is CASSQDLAGGPRTDTQYF.

The chain is built from TRBV6-5 and TRBJ2-7; D not certain. The V gene's germline CDR1 is MNHEY and CDR2 SVGAGI. V lost 4 bases and J lost 0, with 13 bases in between. There are 15 residues in the CDR3. Here the CDR3 reads CASSSVDSYSYEQYF. In DNA, the CDR3 is TGTGCCAGCAGTTCCGTTGACTCATACTCCTACGAGCAGTACTTC.

This clonotype turned up a few times. This chain connects TRBV29-1 to TRBJ2-4; D is possibly TRBD2 (5 bases). This CDR3 spans 14 amino acids. Germline CDR1 is SQVTM and CDR2 is ANQGSEA. V was clipped by 1 base and J by 4 bases, with 11 bases between them. CDR3: CSVEATRGKNIQYF. In DNA form, the CDR3 reads TGCAGCGTTGAAGCCACTAGAGGGAAAAACATTCAGTACTTC.

Here the CDR3 DNA reads TGTGCCAGCAGCCGGATTCGGACAGGGGTCGCCTCCGATACGCAGTATTTT. Translated: CASSRIRTGVASDTQYF. This rearrangement joins TRBV6-2 or TRBV6-3 to TRBJ2-3; 9 nucleotides match TRBD1. The V segment lost 6 bases and the J segment 6 bases; nucleotides outside the gene matches: 16. Per germline, CDR1 MNHEY and CDR2 SVGEGT. This CDR3 contains 17 residues.

V is TRBV11-2 and J is TRBJ2-1, with D possibly matching TRBD2 (5 bases). The CDR3 length is 13 residues. Trimming took 1 base from V and 14 from J, leaving 15 bases between them. Germline V gene sequence: CDR1 SGHAT, CDR2 FQNNGV. CDR3 residues: CASSLGELEGEFF. The CDR3 bases are TGTGCCAGCAGCTTAGGCGAGCTCGAGGGAGAGTTCTTC.

This clonotype was counted at least ten times. The chain links TRBV12-3 or TRBV12-4 to TRBJ1-4, with 10 bases aligning to TRBD1. The junction had 6 bases not matched to a gene; V was cut back by 3 bases and J by 11 bases. This CDR3 region has 14 residues. The CDR3 DNA reads as TGTGCCAGCAGTTTTTCGACAGGGGGCGAGAAACTGTTTTTT. Translated, it gives CASSFSTGGEKLFF.

CDR3 sequence (DNA): TGTGCCAGCAGTTTAACGGGGCTCGTCTACGAGCAGTACTTC. Translation: CASSLTGLVYEQYF. The chain uses TRBV12-3 or TRBV12-4 and TRBJ2-7, with D tentatively TRBD1 or TRBD2 (5 bases each). CDR3 length: 14 residues. V lost 2 bases to trimming and J lost 3 bases, with 11 bases between them.

This clonotype was detected a few times. The chain joins TRBV29-1 to TRBJ2-5; no reliable D call. The V end was cut by 1 base, the J end by 2 bases, with 8 bases between. Germline CDR1 reads SQVTM; CDR2 reads ANQGSEA. The CDR3 is 13 residues long. CDR3 protein: CSVEGLFQETQYF. Here the CDR3 DNA reads TGCAGCGTTGAAGGGTTATTTCAAGAGACCCAGTACTTC.

This clonotype came up a few times. The chain combines TRBV4-1 with TRBJ2-1, with 9 nucleotides matching TRBD2. This CDR3 comprises 17 residues. CDR1 and CDR2 from the germline V gene are MGHRA and YSYEKL. Trimming cost V 0 bases and J 7 bases; bases outside gene matches: 10. DNA for the CDR3: TGCGCCAGCAGCCAAGATTTAGGCGGGGGGGCCAGGAATGAGCAGTTCTTC. It translates to CASSQDLGGGARNEQFF.

This clonotype was seen more than once but under ten times. V usage is TRBV5-1 and J usage is TRBJ1-2; 11 positions match TRBD1. This CDR3 is built from 12 residues. Germline assignment: CDR1 SGHRS and CDR2 YFSETQ. Unmatched junction bases numbered 0, after V lost 3 bases and J lost 8 bases. CDR3 amino acids: CASSWTGGGYTF. In DNA form, the CDR3 reads TGCGCCAGCAGCTGGACAGGGGGCGGCTACACCTTC.

The chain combines TRBV6-5 with TRBJ2-3; D is perhaps TRBD2 (5 bases). CDR1 and CDR2 from the germline V gene are MNHEY and SVGAGI. The CDR3 sequence is 12 residues long. Trimming cost V 7 bases and J 3 bases, with 8 bases left between them. CDR3 loop: CASNGKTDTQYF. CDR3 sequence (DNA): TGTGCCAGCAACGGGAAAACAGATACGCAGTATTTT.

This chain connects TRBV5-1 to TRBJ2-1; 10 nucleotides agree with TRBD2. This CDR3 region has 16 residues. Unmatched junction bases numbered 6, after V lost 0 bases and J lost 6 bases. Per the germline V gene, CDR1 is SGHRS and CDR2 is YFSETQ. CDR3 region: CASSLGSGGPSNEQFF. The DNA of the CDR3 is TGCGCCAGCAGCTTGGGTAGCGGGGGGCCCTCCAATGAGCAGTTCTTC.

The table lists this clonotype with a few counts. This chain joins TRBV4-1 and TRBJ1-4; D perhaps matches TRBD1 (6 bases). The CDR3 has 14 residues. Trimming cost V 0 bases and J 8 bases, with 10 bases left between them. Per the germline V gene, CDR1 is MGHRA and CDR2 is YSYEKL. As DNA, the CDR3 is TGCGCCAGCAGCCAAGAAGCTCAGGGGGAAAAACTGTTTTTT. Amino acids: CASSQEAQGEKLFF.

This clonotype came up many times. This sequence joins TRBV29-1 and TRBJ2-7; 7 bases line up with TRBD1. CDR3 length equals 17 residues. Germline CDR1 SQVTM, CDR2 ANQGSEA. Trimming took 1 base from V and 4 from J; bases not matched to a gene: 16. CDR3 amino acids: CSVEGDSEVLDLYEQYF. As DNA, the CDR3 is TGCAGCGTTGAAGGGGACAGTGAAGTTCTCGACCTATACGAGCAGTACTTC.

This clonotype was counted a few times. The J gene is TRBJ2-3, the V gene TRBV12-3 or TRBV12-4; TRBD2 matches 7 bases. CDR3 length equals 16 residues. Unmatched junction bases numbered 9, after V lost 5 bases and J lost 1 base. The CDR3 is CASSLGGGPGTDTQYF. In DNA form, the CDR3 reads TGTGCCAGCAGTCTCGGCGGGGGACCGGGCACAGATACGCAGTATTTT.

The genes are TRBV5-1 and TRBJ2-3; D possibly corresponds to TRBD2 (7 bases). CDR1 is SGHRS, CDR2 YFSETQ, per germline. This CDR3 has 18 amino acids. V shed 0 bases and J shed 1 base, with 18 bases lying between them. The CDR3: CASSLGSGGRIGTDTQYF. The DNA of the CDR3 is TGCGCCAGCAGCTTGGGCTCGGGGGGCCGCATTGGCACAGATACGCAGTATTTT.

The table lists this clonotype with a few counts. The chain couples TRBV2 to TRBJ2-2, with D possibly being TRBD2 (5 bases). V was shortened by 5 bases and J by 6 bases, with 13 bases between the two germline ends. Per germline, CDR1 SNHLY and CDR2 FYNNEI. The CDR3 is 14 residues long. The CDR3 DNA is TGTGCCAGCAGTCTGAAACTAGTCGCCGGGGAGCTGTTTTTT. Its protein product is CASSLKLVAGELFF.

This clonotype turned up a few times. The rearrangement uses TRBV14 and TRBJ2-1; D is uncertain. Germline values: CDR1 SGHDN, CDR2 FVKESK. Trimming pared 4 bases from V and 0 bases from J, leaving 13 bases between. The CDR3 has 16 residues. This CDR3 is CASSPRSVSSYNEQFF. The CDR3 nucleotides are TGTGCCAGCAGCCCCCGTTCGGTGAGCTCCTACAATGAGCAGTTCTTC.